The 7 T cell receptor beta chains reported below all come from one sample, sequenced in a study of blood T cell repertoires in COVID-19. The repertoire was sequenced with immunoSEQ multiplex PCR; TCRdb's copy has only in-frame clones and lacks some. The repertoire holds over 100,000 clones, with roughly 85% as singletons. The specimen sequenced was peripheral blood. The receptors shown here come from a man aged 35 to 55 with acute or convalescent COVID-19.

This clone is medium-sized (0.01 to 0.1%) within its sample. V is TRBV14 and J is TRBJ2-2, with TRBD2 matching over 8 bases. The junction had 9 bases not matched to a gene; V was cut back by 3 bases and J by 6 bases. CDR1 SGHDN and CDR2 FVKESK come from the germline V gene. CDR3 length: 16 amino acids. The CDR3 DNA sequence: TGTGCCAGCAGCCACCTTGGAGCGGGAGTACCCGGGGAGCTGTTTTTT. Translation: CASSHLGAGVPGELFF.

The V and J genes are TRBV7-2 and TRBJ2-5, with a tentative D call TRBD2 (6 bases). V was trimmed by 5 bases and J by 6 bases, leaving 13 bases between them. Germline CDR1 SGHTA, CDR2 FQGNSA. The CDR3 consists of 13 residues. For the CDR3, the DNA is TGTGCCAGCAGCCTGGGACTCCTAAAGACCCAGTACTTC. This translates into CASSLGLLKTQYF.

About this clone: The same CDR3 is also encoded by other DNA sequences in this sample. The rearrangement links TRBV21-1 to TRBJ2-3; the listed D gene, TRBD2, was not tested against the DNA. TRBV21-1 counts as a pseudogene. The CDR3 has 18 residues. The CDR3 is CASSKNGDSGLSMDTQYF. In DNA form, the CDR3 reads TGCGCCAGCAGCAAAAACGGAGATAGCGGCCTGAGCATGGATACGCAGTATTTT.

This clone was seen only a few times. The chain is built from TRBV6-2 or TRBV6-3 and TRBJ1-5, with D unclear. V gave up 3 bases and J gave up 3 bases, with 9 bases separating them. The CDR3 consists of 14 residues. Germline CDR1 reads MNHEY; CDR2 reads SVGEGT. The CDR3 DNA sequence: TGTGCCAGCAGTTATTCGGGGTACAATCAGCCCCAGCATTTT. Translating it yields CASSYSGYNQPQHF.

In the case of this clone: Other nucleotide sequences in the sample specify the same CDR3. This chain connects TRBV4-3 to TRBJ1-6, with a tentative D call TRBD1 (5 bases). V was clipped by 0 bases and J by 6 bases, with 6 bases between them. Germline values: CDR1 LGHNA, CDR2 YSLEER. This CDR3 is built from 14 residues. The CDR3 reads CASSQDRANSPLHF. For the CDR3, the DNA is TGCGCCAGCAGCCAAGACAGGGCTAATTCACCCCTCCACTTT.

The V gene is TRBV30, the J gene TRBJ1-1, with no clear D. Germline V CDR1 and CDR2: GTSNPN, SVGIG (reference sequence). The length of the CDR3 is 13 residues. Trimming removed 8 bases from V and 5 bases from J, with 18 bases in between. The chain's CDR3 is CALGSSGGTEAFF. For the CDR3, the DNA is TGTGCCCTCGGATCCTCGGGAGGAACTGAAGCTTTCTTT.

DNA of the CDR3: TGTGCCAGCAGCCCGACAGGGGGTCAGCCCCAGCATTTT. Amino acids: CASSPTGGQPQHF. V usage is TRBV12-3 or TRBV12-4 and J usage is TRBJ1-5; 9 bases agree with TRBD1. The CDR3 consists of 13 residues. V was clipped by 6 bases and J by 6 bases; unmatched bases: 3.